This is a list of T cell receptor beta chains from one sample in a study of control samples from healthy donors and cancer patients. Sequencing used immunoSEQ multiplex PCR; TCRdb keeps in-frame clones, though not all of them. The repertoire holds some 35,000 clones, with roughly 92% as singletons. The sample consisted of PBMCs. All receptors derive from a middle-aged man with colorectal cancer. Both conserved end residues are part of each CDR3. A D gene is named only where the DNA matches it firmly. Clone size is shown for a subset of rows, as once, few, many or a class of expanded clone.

TGTGCCAGCAGCACCCACCGGGACAGGGGACCGGGCACTGAAGCTTTCTTT | CASSTHRDRGPGTEAFF | TRBJ1-1 | . | TRBD1 | TRBV11-3
TGTGCCACCAGCAGGTGGGTGAGTGGCAAAAACATTCAGTACTTC | CATSRWVSGKNIQYF | TRBJ2-4 | once | . | TRBV15
TGCGCCAGCAGCTCTGGGGCTGGAAACACCATATATTTT | CASSSGAGNTIYF | TRBJ1-3 | once | . | TRBV5-1
TGTGCCAGCAGCAACACCCACCGGGACAGGGTGAGTAGCAATCAGCCCCAGCATTTT | CASSNTHRDRVSSNQPQHF | TRBJ1-5 | . | . | TRBV21-1
TGTGCCAGCCTACGGCAGAGATCGAACACTGAAGCTTTCTTT | CASLRQRSNTEAFF | TRBJ1-1 | . | . | TRBV6-5
TGTGCCAGCAGTTACTCGATTACGATATCCGGGGAGCTGTTTTTT | CASSYSITISGELFF | TRBJ2-2 | . | . | TRBV6-5
TGTGCCACCAGCACCGACACCTATCAGCCCCAGCATTTT | CATSTDTYQPQHF | TRBJ1-5 | . | . | TRBV15
TGTGCCAGCAGTGAAGTCCGGACCACTGAAGCTTTCTTT | CASSEVRTTEAFF | TRBJ1-1 | . | . | TRBV2
TGTGCCACCAGCAGAGTCGCGCCAGGCCCCACAGATACGCAGTATTTT | CATSRVAPGPTDTQYF | TRBJ2-3 | . | . | TRBV15
TGTGCCAGCTCAGGACAGCTTATTGATGGCTACACCTTC | CASSGQLIDGYTF | TRBJ1-2 | . | . | TRBV18
TGTGCCAGCAGCTGGGGAGGGGGAAGTAGCTATGGCTACACCTTC | CASSWGGGSSYGYTF | TRBJ1-2 | . | . | TRBV7-2
TGTGCCAGCAGCCAAAGTCGTATGGGATCCACTGAAGCTTTCTTT | CASSQSRMGSTEAFF | TRBJ1-1 | . | . | TRBV3-1/TRBV3-2
TGCGCCAGCAGCTTGGCAACAGGGTTTGGCGGCTACACCTTC | CASSLATGFGGYTF | TRBJ1-2 | . | . | TRBV5-1
TGTGCCAGCAGTGAAAGGGGAGACTTTAGCGGGGGAAGAGATACGCAGTATTTT | CASSERGDFSGGRDTQYF | TRBJ2-3 | . | TRBD2 | TRBV6-1
TGTGCCAGCACGATTACAGGGGGCACTGAAGCTTTCTTT | CASTITGGTEAFF | TRBJ1-1 | . | TRBD1 | TRBV6-5
TGTGCCAGCAGCTTAGGTCGGACAGAGAGCTATGGCTACACCTTC | CASSLGRTESYGYTF | TRBJ1-2 | once | . | TRBV7-2
TGCGCCAGCAGCTTGGGACACGGAGAGACCCAGTACTTC | CASSLGHGETQYF | TRBJ2-5 | . | . | TRBV5-1
TGCGCCAGCAGAGGTCAGTCGAACACCGGGGAGCTGTTTTTT | CASRGQSNTGELFF | TRBJ2-2 | once | . | TRBV5-1
TGTGCCAGCAGCAAACAACAGGTCTACGAGCAGTACTTC | CASSKQQVYEQYF | TRBJ2-7 | . | . | TRBV7-8
TGTGCCAGCAGCAAGACACTAGCGGGGGGATCAGATACGCAGTATTTT | CASSKTLAGGSDTQYF | TRBJ2-3 | . | TRBD2 | TRBV27
TGTGCCAGCAGCTATGGAAGCTCCTACAATGAGCAGTTCTTC | CASSYGSSYNEQFF | TRBJ2-1 | . | . | TRBV11-1
TGTGCCAGCAGAGCGGGGGGGACCGCACCGGATACGCAGTATTTT | CASRAGGTAPDTQYF | TRBJ2-3 | . | TRBD2 | TRBV5-4
TGTGCCAGCAGCCTACCCGGACAACAAGAGACCCAGTACTTC | CASSLPGQQETQYF | TRBJ2-5 | . | . | TRBV7-9
TGTGCCAGTAGTCCAACGGGGCGGGCGTCCCAGTGGTATGAGCAGTTCTTC | CASSPTGRASQWYEQFF | TRBJ2-1 | . | . | TRBV19
TGTGCCAGCAGTTCGCGCCCTCTAGCGGGGTGGGGGATGAATGAGCAGTTCTTC | CASSSRPLAGWGMNEQFF | TRBJ2-1 | . | TRBD2 | TRBV27
TGTGCCAGCAGCCAAACGACTAGCGGGGGGGCCGTCGGGGAGCTGTTTTTT | CASSQTTSGGAVGELFF | TRBJ2-2 | . | TRBD2 | TRBV4-2
TGCGCCAGCAGCTTGTTGGGACAGGGTCGTTACACTGAAGCTTTCTTT | CASSLLGQGRYTEAFF | TRBJ1-1 | . | TRBD1 | TRBV5-1
TGTGCCAGCAGCCAATGGGGCTCTGGGGCCAACGTCCTGACTTTC | CASSQWGSGANVLTF | TRBJ2-6 | . | . | TRBV3-1/TRBV3-2
TGTGCCACCAGCAGAGGGACCGGGGGACTCACAGATACGCAGTATTTT | CATSRGTGGLTDTQYF | TRBJ2-3 | . | . | TRBV15
TGTGCCAGCAGCTTAGGCGGTCCTAACAATCAGCCCCAGCATTTT | CASSLGGPNNQPQHF | TRBJ1-5 | . | . | TRBV7-2
TGTGCCAGCAGGATACAGGGGGCGTTGGACGAGCAGTACTTC | CASRIQGALDEQYF | TRBJ2-7 | once | TRBD1 | TRBV6-5
TGTGCCAGCAGTTTACAGTTTACTGGCTACACCTTC | CASSLQFTGYTF | TRBJ1-2 | . | . | TRBV12-3/TRBV12-4
TGTGCCAGCAGTTTAACGTTTTGGAATCAGCCCCAGCATTTT | CASSLTFWNQPQHF | TRBJ1-5 | . | . | TRBV27
TGTGCCAGCAGCTCCGGGACAGGGGGACGAAATAATGAGCAGTTCTTC | CASSSGTGGRNNEQFF | TRBJ2-1 | . | TRBD1 | TRBV5-6
TGCGCCAGCAGCCAAGATCCGACACCCAATCAGCCCCAGCATTTT | CASSQDPTPNQPQHF | TRBJ1-5 | . | . | TRBV4-1
TGTGCCAGCAGCTTCCGGGACAGGGGGCGCGGCACAGATACGCAGTATTTT | CASSFRDRGRGTDTQYF | TRBJ2-3 | . | TRBD1 | TRBV7-8
TGCGCCAGCAGCCTCTCACAGGGTCAGCCCCAGCATTTT | CASSLSQGQPQHF | TRBJ1-5 | . | . | TRBV4-3
TGTGCCAGCAGTTACTCGGGGGCAGGGCTGAACACTGAAGCTTTCTTT | CASSYSGAGLNTEAFF | TRBJ1-1 | . | . | TRBV6-5
TGTGCCAGCGAACCGGGACAAACGTACCAAGAGACCCAGTACTTC | CASEPGQTYQETQYF | TRBJ2-5 | . | . | TRBV2
TGTGCCAGCAGTCGCGGACAGGGGACCCCTACCTATCAGCCCCAGCATTTT | CASSRGQGTPTYQPQHF | TRBJ1-5 | . | TRBD1 | TRBV6-2/TRBV6-3
TGTGCCAGCTCCCTGACAGAGAACACTGAAGCTTTCTTT | CASSLTENTEAFF | TRBJ1-1 | once | . | TRBV18
TGTGCCAGCAGCCATGAGGGGGGTTATCAGCCCCAGCATTTT | CASSHEGGYQPQHF | TRBJ1-5 | . | . | TRBV9
TGTGCCAGCAGCGATCAGGGGGGGAACACTGAAGCTTTCTTT | CASSDQGGNTEAFF | TRBJ1-1 | once | TRBD1 | TRBV7-2
TGTGCCAGCAACCAGGGGGCGTACAATTCACCCCTCCACTTT | CASNQGAYNSPLHF | TRBJ1-6 | . | TRBD1 | TRBV5-6
TGTGCCACCAGTGATTTAGAAGCGGGGGGGAAAAATGAGCAGTTCTTC | CATSDLEAGGKNEQFF | TRBJ2-1 | . | TRBD2 | TRBV24-1
TGCGCCAGCAGCAAGGACAGGGACTATGGCTACACCTTC | CASSKDRDYGYTF | TRBJ1-2 | . | TRBD1 | TRBV5-1
TGTGCCAGCACCCGGACGGAAACGAACACCGGGGAGCTGTTTTTT | CASTRTETNTGELFF | TRBJ2-2 | . | . | TRBV2
TGTGCCAGCAGCTTTCAGTTGGCACTCGATGGGGATACGCAGTATTTT | CASSFQLALDGDTQYF | TRBJ2-3 | once | . | TRBV12-1
TGCGCCAGCAGCTTGGTTTGGGGAGGTGAGACCCAGTACTTC | CASSLVWGGETQYF | TRBJ2-5 | . | . | TRBV5-1
TGTGCCAGCAGCCAAGGTTCGGGTTATCAGCCCCAGCATTTT | CASSQGSGYQPQHF | TRBJ1-5 | once | . | TRBV3-1/TRBV3-2
TGTGCCAGCAGAAGGGACTCCCGGGGCAATGAGCAGTTCTTC | CASRRDSRGNEQFF | TRBJ2-1 | . | . | TRBV25-1
TGCGCCAGCACCCCGTCCAGGGGCGGTGGGACCCAGTACTTC | CASTPSRGGGTQYF | TRBJ2-5 | once | . | TRBV5-1
TGTGCCCCCCCCGGCAGGGGGTGCGGCTATGGCTACACCTTC | CAPPGRGCGYGYTF | TRBJ1-2 | . | TRBD1 | TRBV5-5
TGTGCCAGCAATGGGCTTTATAGCAATCAGCCCCAGCATTTT | CASNGLYSNQPQHF | TRBJ1-5 | . | . | TRBV2